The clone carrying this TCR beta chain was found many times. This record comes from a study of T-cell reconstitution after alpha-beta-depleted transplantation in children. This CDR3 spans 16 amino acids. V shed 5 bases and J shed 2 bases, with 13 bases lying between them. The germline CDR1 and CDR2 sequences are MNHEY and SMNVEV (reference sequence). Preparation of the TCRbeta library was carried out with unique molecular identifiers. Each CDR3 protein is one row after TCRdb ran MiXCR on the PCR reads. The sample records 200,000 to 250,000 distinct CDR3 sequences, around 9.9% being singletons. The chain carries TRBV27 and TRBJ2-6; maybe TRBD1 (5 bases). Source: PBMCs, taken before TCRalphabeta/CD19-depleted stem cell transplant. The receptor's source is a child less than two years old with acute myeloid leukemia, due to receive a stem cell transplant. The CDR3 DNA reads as TGTGCCAGCAGTCCCCGACAGTACCCTGGGGCCAACGTCCTGACTTTC. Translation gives CASSPRQYPGANVLTF. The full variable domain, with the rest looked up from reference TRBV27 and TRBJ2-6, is EAQVTQNPRYLITVTGKKLTVTCSQNMNHEYMSWYRQDPGLGLRQIYYSMNVEVTDKGDVPEGYKVSRKEKRNFPLILESPSPNQTSLYFCASSPRQYPGANVLTFGAGSRLTVL.